A selection of T cell receptor beta chains follows, all from one sample in a study of molecular identifiers for immune sequencing clone quantification. TCRdb redid the calling of the PCR reads with MiXCR, one entry per CDR3 protein. The sample lists 250,000 to 400,000 distinct CDR3 sequences; about a fifth were seen once. The sequencing sample was made of naive CD8+ T cells from blood, with Jurkat cell RNA spiked in. The source is a human donor in good health. Some libraries in this study had Jurkat cell RNA spiked in. CDR3s include the opening cysteine and the closing phenylalanine or tryptophan. The D gene is left open where the match is weak. Size is stated for part of the rows, as once, few or many counts, or as a class when the clone is expanded.

v_call	clone_size	j_call	d_call	cdr3_aa	cdr3_nt
TRBV14	many	TRBJ1-2	TRBD1	CASSLTGVDGYTF	TGTGCCAGCAGCCTGACAGGGGTCGATGGCTACACCTTC
TRBV24-1	.	TRBJ2-2	TRBD1	CATSDPPQGAYTGELFF	TGTGCCACCAGTGACCCCCCTCAGGGGGCCTACACCGGGGAGCTGTTTTTT
TRBV7-2	many	TRBJ2-1	TRBD2	CASSPPPSGYNEQFF	TGTGCCAGCAGCCCCCCCCCTAGCGGGTACAATGAGCAGTTCTTC
TRBV20-1	.	TRBJ1-2	TRBD1	CSARDNGEGQKKPTNYGYTF	TGCAGTGCTAGAGATAATGGGGAGGGACAGAAGAAACCAACTAACTATGGCTACACCTTC
TRBV2	.	TRBJ1-1	TRBD1	CASSAQGTNTEAFF	TGTGCCAGCAGTGCACAGGGGACGAACACTGAAGCTTTCTTT
TRBV14	many	TRBJ2-7	.	CASSGASYEQYF	TGTGCCAGCAGCGGGGCCTCCTACGAGCAGTACTTC
TRBV7-2	many	TRBJ1-1	.	CASSLDGGYTEAFF	TGTGCCAGCAGCTTAGATGGGGGATACACTGAAGCTTTCTTT
TRBV7-2	many	TRBJ2-7	.	CASSPGHEQYF	TGTGCCAGCAGCCCCGGCCACGAGCAGTACTTC
TRBV4-3	many	TRBJ2-3	TRBD2	CASSHWEGSTDTQYF	TGCGCCAGCAGCCATTGGGAGGGCAGCACAGATACGCAGTATTTT
TRBV5-6	many	TRBJ2-3	.	CASSGGPITDTQYF	TGTGCCAGCAGCGGGGGACCGATCACAGATACGCAGTATTTT
TRBV7-2	many	TRBJ2-1	TRBD2	CASSFSGRVNEQFF	TGTGCCAGCAGCTTCAGCGGGAGAGTAAATGAGCAGTTCTTC
TRBV6-5	many	TRBJ1-1	.	CASSYDSDAEAFF	TGTGCCAGCAGTTATGACTCGGACGCTGAAGCTTTCTTT
TRBV7-9	many	TRBJ1-5	.	CASSLEGLGQPQHF	TGTGCCAGCAGCTTAGAAGGGCTCGGTCAGCCCCAGCATTTT
TRBV20-1	many	TRBJ2-3	.	CSAHPWGGVGDTQYF	TGCAGTGCACACCCCTGGGGCGGGGTGGGGGATACGCAGTATTTT
TRBV6-2/TRBV6-3	many	TRBJ2-3	.	CASSLHVRSDTQYF	TGTGCCAGCAGTCTTCACGTAAGGAGCGATACGCAGTATTTT
TRBV5-4	many	TRBJ2-5	.	CASSPWQGQETQYF	TGTGCCAGCAGCCCATGGCAGGGCCAAGAGACCCAGTACTTC
TRBV19	many	TRBJ2-7	.	CASSEGATYEQYF	TGTGCCAGTAGTGAAGGGGCGACCTACGAGCAGTACTTC
TRBV9	.	TRBJ2-3	TRBD1	CASSGTGSEADTQYF	TGTGCCAGCAGCGGGACAGGGTCCGAGGCAGATACGCAGTATTTT
TRBV3-1	.	TRBJ2-1	.	CASSQAGPDNEQFF	TGTGCCAGCAGCCAAGCGGGTCCTGACAATGAGCAGTTCTTC
TRBV7-9	few	TRBJ2-7	TRBD2	CASSHRTSGSYEQYF	TGTGCCAGCAGCCACAGGACTAGCGGTTCCTACGAGCAGTACTTC
TRBV9	many	TRBJ1-1	.	CASSVAVNTEAFF	TGTGCCAGCAGCGTAGCAGTGAACACTGAAGCTTTCTTT
TRBV7-9	many	TRBJ1-1	.	CASSFPSQASEAFF	TGTGCCAGCAGCTTCCCGTCCCAGGCCTCTGAAGCTTTCTTT
TRBV28	many	TRBJ1-5	.	CASSLSETYVQPQHF	TGTGCCAGCAGTTTAAGTGAAACTTATGTCCAGCCCCAGCATTTT
TRBV29-1	many	TRBJ1-2	TRBD1	CSVVGTVGGYTF	TGCAGCGTGGTCGGGACAGTCGGTGGCTACACCTTC
TRBV7-9	many	TRBJ2-7	.	CASSLSGYVAYEQYF	TGTGCCAGCAGCTTATCAGGGTACGTGGCCTACGAGCAGTACTTC
TRBV6-5	many	TRBJ2-3	TRBD2	CASSQLAGGSDTQYF	TGTGCCAGCAGCCAACTAGCGGGGGGTTCAGATACGCAGTATTTT
TRBV20-1	many	TRBJ1-1	.	CSARAAGLNTEAFF	TGCAGTGCTAGAGCCGCAGGGCTGAACACTGAAGCTTTCTTT
TRBV3-1	few	TRBJ1-4	TRBD1	CASSPATGTGEKLFF	TGTGCCAGCAGCCCTGCGACAGGGACGGGTGAAAAACTGTTTTTT
TRBV6-2/TRBV6-3	many	TRBJ2-1	TRBD2	CASSASGSYEQFF	TGTGCCAGCAGTGCTAGCGGGAGTTATGAGCAGTTCTTC
TRBV7-2	many	TRBJ1-5	.	CASSLAKTNYSNQPQHF	TGTGCCAGCAGCTTAGCAAAGACGAACTATAGCAATCAGCCCCAGCATTTT
TRBV12-3/TRBV12-4	.	TRBJ1-5	.	CASSWRDSNQPQHF	TGTGCCAGCAGTTGGCGGGATAGCAATCAGCCCCAGCACTTT
TRBV20-1	many	TRBJ2-7	.	CSARGLSGSAYEQYF	TGCAGTGCTAGAGGGCTGTCGGGTTCGGCCTACGAGCAGTACTTC
TRBV6-5	.	TRBJ2-3	.	CASRTVGITDTQYF	TGTGCCAGCAGAACGGTAGGGATCACAGATACGCAGTATTTT
TRBV12-3/TRBV12-4	few	TRBJ2-5	.	CASSLAHGAGETQYF	TGTGCCAGCAGTTTAGCGCACGGGGCCGGGGAGACCCAGTACTTC
TRBV9	many	TRBJ2-3	.	CASSASPGAGRTDTQYF	TGTGCCAGCAGCGCATCTCCGGGGGCGGGTCGCACAGATACGCAGTATTTT
TRBV7-9	many	TRBJ2-7	.	CASSLDGVLEQYF	TGTGCCAGCAGCTTAGACGGGGTACTCGAGCAGTACTTC
TRBV29-1	many	TRBJ1-5	TRBD1	CSVERQGSNQPQHF	TGCAGCGTTGAAAGACAGGGGAGCAATCAGCCCCAGCATTTT
TRBV5-1	many	TRBJ2-5	.	CASSSDGGVETQYF	TGCGCCAGCAGCTCGGACGGAGGTGTGGAGACCCAGTACTTC
TRBV7-9	many	TRBJ2-3	.	CASSLRSDTQYF	TGTGCCAGCAGCCTTCGGTCAGATACGCAGTATTTT
TRBV13	many	TRBJ2-7	.	CASSSGAYEQYF	TGTGCCAGCAGCTCGGGAGCGTACGAGCAGTACTTC
TRBV14	many	TRBJ2-3	.	CASSVGSADTQYF	TGTGCCAGCAGCGTCGGTAGTGCAGATACGCAGTATTTT
TRBV5-1	many	TRBJ2-5	TRBD2	CASSPAGGYGETQYF	TGCGCCAGCAGCCCGGCCGGGGGGTATGGGGAGACCCAGTACTTC
TRBV19	many	TRBJ2-5	.	CASSFGDEETQYF	TGTGCCAGTAGTTTTGGGGACGAAGAGACCCAGTACTTC
TRBV4-3	few	TRBJ1-5	.	CASSQDFTTGAGNQPQHF	TGCGCCAGCAGCCAAGATTTCACTACGGGGGCTGGCAATCAGCCCCAGCATTTT
TRBV19	.	TRBJ1-5	.	CASSYNGGGNQPQHF	TGTGCCAGTAGTTATAACGGGGGGGGCAATCAGCCCCAGCATTTT
TRBV11-2	few	TRBJ2-1	.	CASSFLGYNEQFF	TGTGCCAGCAGCTTTCTGGGGTACAATGAGCAGTTCTTC
TRBV19	many	TRBJ2-2	.	CASSIGQGRDAGELFF	TGTGCCAGTAGTATTGGGCAGGGTCGGGACGCCGGGGAGCTGTTTTTT
TRBV12-3/TRBV12-4	many	TRBJ2-1	.	CASSPRTGVEYNEQFF	TGTGCCAGCAGTCCCCGCACGGGAGTCGAATACAATGAGCAGTTCTTC
TRBV4-2	.	TRBJ2-7	TRBD1	CASSQDPGQSAYEQYF	TGTGCCAGCAGCCAAGATCCGGGACAGTCGGCCTACGAGCAGTACTTC
TRBV14	.	TRBJ2-7	TRBD1	CASNQGQGFEQYF	TGTGCCAGCAACCAGGGACAGGGGTTCGAGCAGTACTTC
TRBV24-1	many	TRBJ1-1	.	CATRQGKNTEAFF	TGTGCCACCCGGCAGGGGAAGAACACTGAAGCTTTCTTT
TRBV4-1	.	TRBJ1-5	.	CASSQDRGTLFQPQHF	TGCGCCAGCAGCCAAGATCGGGGGACACTCTTCCAGCCCCAGCATTTT
TRBV12-3/TRBV12-4	many	TRBJ1-5	TRBD1	CASSPTPRGDNQPQHF	TGTGCCAGCAGTCCAACCCCCAGGGGGGACAATCAGCCCCAGCATTTT
TRBV2	many	TRBJ1-4	.	CASRDSEKLFF	TGTGCCAGCAGGGACAGTGAAAAACTGTTTTTT